This T cell receptor (beta chain) was profiled in a study of CD8+ T cells in alopecia areata. RNA extraction was followed by reverse transcription into cDNA, which acted as the sequencing template. The method was immunoSEQ multiplex PCR; TCRdb's version includes in-frame clones alone and lacks a portion of them. The data contain 65,000 to 75,000 clones, approximately 45% of them singletons. CDR3 length: 14 residues. Deletions cut 3 bases from V and 2 bases from J, with 10 bases between. Germline V lookup: CDR1 MNHEY, CDR2 SVGAGI. This clonotype was obtained from a human donor with alopecia areata. Sequenced material: CD8+ T cells sorted from blood, taken at week 0. The rearrangement links TRBV6-5 to TRBJ1-1; no clear D gene. CDR3 sequence: CASSYLRSNTEAFF. The CDR3 DNA follows: TGTGCCAGCAGTTATCTAAGGAGTAACACTGAAGCTTTCTTT.